This TCR beta chain is from a study of cytomegalovirus exposure and HLA in healthy donors (dated by TCRdb to 2016 to 2017). For the wider study: An earlier analysis of several hundred of the donors reported 250 to 300 Gb of sequence data and 95 million to 120 million unique TCR beta sequences obtained from around 170 million T cells. Around 330 gigabases of sequencing data and approximately 92 million unique TCR sequences made up an early release that covered about 640 HLA-typed donors. Among the roughly 430 genotyped donors, about 85% belonged to the genetic ancestry cluster associated with self-reported Caucasian donors. The study aimed to test whether signatures of past pathogen exposure could be identified by cataloging public T cell receptors. The study profiled the T cell repertoires of hundreds of subjects by immunosequencing and related them to cytomegalovirus serostatus. A separate validation cohort of roughly 120 different subjects was used in addition to the roughly 700-subject first cohort. To predict cytomegalovirus infection status, the study combined high-throughput TCR immunosequencing, statistical association of individual TCRs with disease status, and machine learning. To study patterns of TCR occurrence, a later analysis re-analyzed previously published TCR beta repertoires from 550 to 800 donors and added high-resolution HLA genotyping. The later analysis used no new phenotypic data to find candidate immune exposures, relying instead on TCR beta sequences and their occurrence across donors. In an earlier analysis of a few hundred of the donors, high-throughput TCR beta sequencing was used to judge whether each TCR beta V gene segment behaved as functional or pseudogenic. Alongside the repertoire data, information on donor age, sex, ethnicity and CMV serostatus was compiled. A later genetic analysis took genome-wide SNP genotypes for about 65% of the 666 donors and used that subset as a discovery cohort. Every discovery cohort repertoire had been produced on one sequencing platform. HLA typing covered class I and class II loci at four-digit resolution. The number of donors typed differed by locus, with about 629-630 for A, B, C, DRB1 and DQB1, around 500 for DQA1, under 610 for DPA1, and around 450 for DPB1. A few DR-DQ haplotypes were treated as single units for association and clustering because of strong linkage in the cohort. On average, around 240,000 unique TCR beta nucleotide sequences were sequenced per donor among several hundred genotyped donors of the cohort, with 15% to 20% of those sequences being non-productive. What the work shows at the level of the full study, not this receptor alone: Because counts were too low, about 17 rarely observed V segments, including chromosome 9 orphons, were excluded from the earlier analysis of 587 of the donors. Compared with equally common non-associated chains, HLA-associated TCR beta chains in a later analysis were more clonally expanded and had lower generation probabilities. A further reported finding was that TCR beta sequences accurately predicted the HLA-A and HLA-B alleles for most subjects in the first cohort. A cluster of highly shared sequence variants was judged likely to represent a technical artifact of the sequencing pipeline. In a later analysis, most CMV-associated TCR beta chains were found to appear HLA-restricted, with HLA associations seemingly driven largely by CMV exposure. In vitro tests confirmed that three of the cytomegalovirus-associated TCR beta chains recognize cytomegalovirus antigens. The only immune exposure information available for the cohort was CMV serostatus. A total of roughly 160 TCR beta chains were listed by the study as associated with cytomegalovirus. Only TCR beta chains were sequenced in this cohort, and the absence of alpha or paired-chain data limited detectable features. Linkage disequilibrium might explain the correlated functional status among segregating V segments, but an unknown experimental factor could not be excluded. Because some donors lacked HLA typing at each locus, the association tests relied only on the typed subset. Specific HLA alleles were associated with 16,951 TCR beta sequences at a false discovery rate of 0.05 in a later analysis. Presence/absence analyses assumed roughly uniform sequencing depth across donors, an assumption that may not hold. Most TCR sequences were seen in very few donors, while some public TCRs were found in many individuals. An association between a missense DCLRE1C variant and V-gene and J-gene trimming of TCR beta chains was found in a later genetic analysis and replicated in an independent cohort. The authors suggested that the approach could potentially be extended to other disease states and immunological phenotypes. A later analysis reported that several top co-occurrence clusters appeared linked to parvovirus B19, influenza, CMV and Epstein-Barr virus. In an earlier analysis of approximately 600 of the donors, most TCR beta V segments were observed in productive rearrangements about 87% or about 30% of the time, broadly matching IMGT annotations. According to a later analysis, TCR association rates differed among HLA loci, with DRB1 alleles showing the most associated TCRs and HLA-C alleles showing the fewest. The 87-base-pair reads could not distinguish some IMGT-functional V segments, including TRBV6-2 and TRBV6-3, so those segments were excluded. When HLA alleles, especially DR and DQ, strongly co-occurred, TCR associations were difficult to assign to individual alleles. The classifier was reported to diagnose cytomegalovirus status with high specificity and sensitivity in both the original and validation cohorts. Compared with the approximately 700-donor mean, donors in an Asian-associated ancestry cluster had fewer N-insertions in productive TCRs, according to a later genetic analysis.

Library preparation was by the immunoSEQ multiplex PCR assay. For the multiplex PCR, a mixture combining 60 forward primers for TCR Vbeta segments and 13 reverse primers for TCR Jbeta segments was used. The CDR3 region of rearranged TCR beta genes was amplified from genomic DNA by a multiplex PCR assay. The amplified TCR beta libraries were sequenced on the Illumina HiSeq System as 87-base-pair reads. On the authors' methods: Across the 700 or so repertoires, a later analysis counted tens of millions of unique TCR beta chains, around 10 million of which were shared by at least two donors. Raw reads were error-corrected and collapsed into unique sequences by a nearest-neighbor algorithm in which closely related sequences were merged to remove PCR and sequencing errors. Alignment of CDR3 sequences to IMGT reference sequences was used to assign V, D and J gene segments. For a sequence to be retained, a match of at least six nucleotides to both a V gene segment and a J gene segment was required. A rearrangement was called productive if the CDR3 had no stop codons and remained in frame with V and J, and every other rearrangement was called non-productive. Following IMGT convention, CDR3 was defined as the stretch from the second conserved V-encoded cysteine to the conserved J-encoded phenylalanine. The earlier analysis of some 540 of the donors excluded any sequence lacking an unambiguous match to a single V gene segment. In an earlier analysis of around 600 of the donors, V segments were called functional above 56.7% productive rearrangements and were called segregating when the between-donor standard deviation exceeded 5%. A statistical classification framework was developed to diagnose cytomegalovirus status using the catalog of TCR beta chain sequences. A later analysis assigned V and J genes by comparing TCR nucleotide sequences with IMGT/GENE-DB human TR gene sequences. The TCRdist pipeline was used in a later analysis to assign CDR3 sequences and most-parsimonious VDJ recombination scenarios. A later analysis defined each TCR beta chain by its CDR3 amino acid sequence plus V-gene family, and excluded reads lacking a unique V-gene family. To address suspected cross-contamination and a sequencing artifact, a later analysis removed under 600 highly shared, low-generation-probability nucleotide sequences. For each public chain, a later analysis derived a clonal expansion index from normalized ranks of inferred template counts within each repertoire. In a later analysis, generation probabilities were computed using a VDJ recombination model fitted to out-of-frame rearrangements, and the results were checked against IGoR. Hypergeometric tests were used in a later analysis to score TCR-TCR, TCR-HLA and TCR-CMV co-occurrence, with a repertoire-size bias correction applied to the TCR pairs. False discovery rates were estimated in a later analysis by permuting HLA or CMV assignments 20 times. In a later analysis, co-occurring TCRs were grouped with DBSCAN, and TCRdist sequence similarity was added when clustering was performed within HLA-allele-positive subsets. Co-occurrence clustering excluded repertoires with fewer than 30,000 or more than 120,000 public chains, plus five with anomalous nucleotide sharing. The source is immuneACCESS, and TCRdb retained only in-frame sequences with V and J called. Part of the clones is not carried over; for the studies checked, unresolved V genes explain less than half of this, and the remainder is unexplained. V and J calls and clone size are copied from that table; D and trimming were computed from the DNA. Recorded for this sample are around 140,000 clones; approximately 79% of them occurred a single time. Clones ranked in the top ten supply approximately 4% of the sample.

The V end gives up 0 bases and the J end 4 bases, leaving 2 bases in the junction not matched to a gene. Taken from the germline V gene (reference sequence), the CDR1 and CDR2 loops are MNHNY and SVGAGI. Including cysteine and phenylalanine, the CDR3 has 15 amino acids. Only the CDR3 part of the read is kept: 45 bases, read in frame from the first base. Comments on this clone: It lacks a known antigen. The input lacks base qualities; no much larger clone sits a single base away.

The cohort comprised some 730 healthy bone marrow donors. All cohort members were sampled while nominally healthy, although unrecorded immune exposures were likely present. The donor was CMV seropositive and belonged to the group of 270 or so seropositive cohort members. Each donor provided a peripheral blood sample, and peripheral blood mononuclear cells were used for TCR beta sequencing. Genomic DNA was extracted from the blood cell samples with the Qiagen DNeasy Blood Extraction Kit. The clonotype comes from a man in his fifties or sixties in good health and CMV-seropositive. The sequence links TRBV6-6 to TRBJ1-4; a stretch of 7 junction bases matches TRBD1. The sequenced sample was PBMCs. CDR3 loop: CASSYSTGVNEKLFF. The DNA reads TGTGCCAGCAGTTACTCCACAGGGGTTAATGAAAAACTGTTTTTT.